This T cell receptor beta chain emerged from a study of cytomegalovirus exposure and HLA in healthy donors. Study findings and constraints: Analysis performed later found 16,951 TCR beta sequences associated with HLA alleles at 0.05 false discovery rate.

With regard to this clone: Its antigen remains unidentified.

The PCR made use of 60 Vbeta and 13 Jbeta primers. Clones were read by immunoSEQ multiplex PCR, and TCRdb kept only the in-frame ones, dropping some. The data contain about 190,000 clones, just under 75% of them seen just once; the ten biggest clones take up approximately 3.1%. The length of the CDR3 is 14 residues. Unmatched junction bases numbered 3, after V lost 3 bases and J lost 1 base. Germline V CDR1 and CDR2: SNHLY, FYNNEI. The chain recombines TRBV2 with TRBJ2-7, with 7 bases lining up with TRBD2. The sequencing sample was made of PBMCs. The TCR was taken from a woman aged 30 to 39 in good health and CMV-seropositive. The CDR3 DNA is TGTGCCAGCAGTGAGCGGGAGCGGTCCTACGAGCAGTACTTC. Encoded protein: CASSERERSYEQYF.